This record concerns one T cell receptor (beta chain) sequence. The sample belongs to a study of blood T cell repertoires in COVID-19. The CDR3 spans 15 residues. V trimming: 6 bases; J trimming: 4 bases; junction bases outside the gene matches: 5. Per germline, CDR1 LGHNA and CDR2 YNFKEQ. Sequencing used immunoSEQ multiplex PCR; TCRdb keeps in-frame clones, though not all of them. Among tens of thousands of clones listed, about four fifths were seen once. The chain couples TRBV4-2 to TRBJ2-1; 11 nucleotides line up with TRBD2. This TCR derives from a man aged 70 or older with active COVID-19. Sequencing input: peripheral blood. The CDR3 DNA sequence: TGTGCCAGCAGGTCGGGACTAGCGGAGTACAATGAGCAGTTCTTC. Its protein is CASRSGLAEYNEQFF.